The TCR beta chain under discussion was sequenced for a study of T cell responses to AZD1222 COVID-19 vaccine. General study findings and limits: Donors were mostly white British, more females; clonal diversity possibly underestimated. Within unmutated variant regions lay the reported targets of nearly half of spike-specific TCRs.

Libraries were prepared by immunoSEQ multiplex PCR; TCRdb keeps only in-frame clonotypes and omits some of them. The sample has 87,000 or so clones; nearly 90% are singletons. On this clone itself: Its antigen is currently unknown.

Sequencing was performed on peripheral blood, taken on day 0 of AZD1222 vaccination. This receptor was obtained from an adult in good health.

CDR3 nucleotide sequence: TGTGCCTGGAGTGTAGCGCAGGGGGCTGAGGGGGAGCTGTTTTTT. Translation gives CAWSVAQGAEGELFF. The chain carries TRBV30 and TRBJ2-2; 8 bases map to TRBD1. The germline V gene encodes CDR1 GTSNPN and CDR2 SVGIG (reference sequence). Germline trimming cut 0 bases from V and 8 bases from J; bases unmatched to any gene: 8. The length of the CDR3 is 15 residues.